The T cell receptor (beta chain) described here comes from a study of blood T cells in healthy people across ages. V was clipped by 4 bases and J by 3 bases, with 14 bases between them. The germline V gene has CDR1 SGHRS and CDR2 YFSETQ. The CDR3 spans 15 residues. The second PCR ran about 6 to 11 cycles with a sample-barcoded 5' primer and J-beta primers. TCRdb re-analysed the 5' RACE reads in MiXCR, keeping a single row per CDR3 protein. The profile shows 1.2 million to 1.5 million distinct CDR3 sequences, approximately 59% of them singletons. The gene calls are TRBV5-1 and TRBJ2-1; D may match TRBD1 or TRBD2 (5 bases each). The material sequenced was blood. The clonotype was recovered from a man between 18 and 29 years old in good health. CDR3 amino acids: CASSVRDGHYNEQFF. The CDR3 DNA follows: TGCGCCAGCAGCGTCCGGGACGGCCACTACAATGAGCAGTTCTTC.